This TCR beta chain was sequenced during a study of cytomegalovirus exposure and HLA in healthy donors. The data were produced by immunoSEQ multiplex PCR, yet TCRdb's version contains in-frame clones alone and is incomplete. The sample lists approximately 76,000 clones, approximately 94% occurring once. The germline CDR1 and CDR2 sequences are SGHDN and FVKESK. Between the trimmed V and J ends, which lost 2 bases and 4 bases, there was a span of 11 bases. The CDR3 covers 14 residues. The rearrangement uses TRBV14 and TRBJ1-1; D is undetermined. Sequencing input: PBMCs. The source of this sequence is a woman younger than 35 in good health and CMV-seropositive. The CDR3 DNA sequence: TGTGCCAGCAGCCAAAGTAGAGGAAGCACTGAAGCTTTCTTT. Translating gives CASSQSRGSTEAFF.